This T cell receptor (beta chain) was profiled in a study of beta chain features in type 1 diabetes. Study-level results: The study found fewer insertions and more deletions at VDJ junctions in type 1 diabetes patients.

With 4 bases removed from V and 3 bases from J, the gap between germline ends came to 26 bases. The CDR3 runs to 19 residues. CDR1 and CDR2 (germline): SGHRS, YFSETQ. Via CD45RO/CCR7/CD25/CD127/CD95/CD27, cells of the CD4+ naive, central memory, regulatory and stem cell-like memory subsets were sorted. This clone has just a few counts. Its antigen is not identified. The sequenced template was cDNA made from the entire isolated RNA. The table came from immunoSEQ multiplex PCR; TCRdb's copy has only in-frame clones and leaves some out. The sample has roughly 400,000 clones; 11% to 15% are singletons. The sequence was obtained from a man aged 25 to 40 in good health. Source material: naive CD4+ T cells from blood. This rearrangement joins TRBV5-1 to TRBJ2-1, with D maybe TRBD1 (5 bases). The CDR3 region is CASSLRFALGRRDYNEQFF. The CDR3, as DNA: TGCGCCAGCAGCCTAAGGTTTGCGCTAGGGCGCAGGGACTACAATGAGCAGTTCTTC. The variable domain in full, completed from reference TRBV5-1 and TRBJ2-1, reads KAGVTQTPRYLIKTRGQQVTLSCSPISGHRSVSWYQQTPGQGLQFLFEYFSETQRNKGNFPGRFSGRQFSNSRSEMNVSTLELGDSALYLCASSLRFALGRRDYNEQFFGPGTRLTVL.